This TCR beta chain is from a study of radiotherapy plus CTLA-4 blockade in lung cancer. This clone has a single count. V gave up 0 bases and J gave up 1 base, with 5 bases separating them. Germline assignment: CDR1 SGHNT and CDR2 YYREEE (reference sequence). The CDR3 contains 13 residues. Profiled with immunoSEQ multiplex PCR; TCRdb holds only in-frame clones, not every one. The table lists tens of thousands of clones, 85% to 90% of them singletons. The source was peripheral blood, collected from a patient treated with radiotherapy plus ipilimumab. This sequence joins TRBV5-4 and TRBJ2-7, with D hard to call. The receptor's source is a human donor with non-small cell lung cancer that progressed on radiotherapy plus ipilimumab. The CDR3 sequence: CASSLAGSYEQYF. CDR3 DNA sequence: TGTGCCAGCAGCTTGGCAGGTTCCTACGAGCAGTACTTC.